These T cell receptor beta chains were read from a single sample in a study of blood T cell repertoires in COVID-19. Using immunoSEQ multiplex PCR, the repertoire was profiled, and TCRdb retains in-frame clones only, with some absent. The profile covers 200,000 to 300,000 clones, with approximately 86% appearing a single time and about 2.6% taken by the ten largest. Sequencing was done on a sample of PBMCs or T cells enriched from blood (not recorded which). These receptors all stem from a young woman who had recovered from COVID-19. Each CDR3 is given with its conserved first and last residue. The D gene is left open where the match is weak. Clone size is not always given. Where it is, it says once, few, many or a class for expanded clones.

clone size | D gene | CDR3 length | V gene | CDR3 protein
- | - | 14 | TRBV27 | CASSLMGEAETQYF
- | - | 14 | TRBV5-5 | CASSFQTTILKAFF
- | - | 17 | TRBV5-1 | CASSLGLPGPYNSPLHF
- | TRBD2 | 15 | TRBV19 | CAGTPEREFGDIQYF
- | - | 14 | TRBV9 | CASSSRDFTDTQYF
few | TRBD1 | 17 | TRBV28 | CASTNSQGPLLLNGYTF
- | TRBD1 | 16 | TRBV27 | CASSLLQGTYNSPLHF
- | TRBD1 | 15 | TRBV11-2 | CASSLDGNRGYEQYF
- | - | 13 | TRBV3-1/TRBV3-2 | CASSRREGYGYTF
- | - | 17 | TRBV14 | CASSQEVGSLRTDTQYF
once | - | 13 | TRBV4-2 | CASSQARNTEAFF
- | TRBD1 | 17 | TRBV3-1/TRBV3-2 | CASGPGQVPFSSYEQYF
- | - | 14 | TRBV27 | CASSDLLAKNIQYF
once | - | 12 | TRBV7-9 | CASSRTRGKLFF
- | - | 15 | TRBV4-1 | CASSQVGGPADEQYF
- | TRBD2 | 17 | TRBV5-6 | CASSPRVLREGLFEQFF
- | TRBD1 | 15 | TRBV28 | CASLGTGGAGETQYF
few | TRBD1 | 14 | TRBV11-2 | CASSLGTGGEKLFF
- | TRBD2 | 14 | TRBV6-5 | CASSLTSGRGELFF
few | - | 12 | TRBV10-3 | CATRGDNEKLFF
- | TRBD2 | 15 | TRBV6-5 | CASSRKNSGRHEQYF
- | - | 15 | TRBV6-2/TRBV6-3 | CASSRDNSNTGELFF
- | TRBD2 | 17 | TRBV3-1/TRBV3-2 | CASSQDVGGGVKETQYF
- | TRBD1 | 17 | TRBV7-8 | CASSSTTGFSANYGYTF
- | TRBD1 | 14 | TRBV10-3 | CAINKGQGAGEQYF
- | TRBD1 | 15 | TRBV7-9 | CASSSRWDSQETQYF
- | - | 15 | TRBV7-9 | CASSLDGGQNTEAFF
- | - | 14 | TRBV10-3 | CAISESAGLNEQFF
once | - | 14 | TRBV2 | CASTGGRKNTEAFF
- | - | 15 | TRBV7-2 | CASSLERVPNYGYTF
- | - | 14 | TRBV30 | CAWKEQSNTGELFF
- | TRBD1 | 14 | TRBV5-4 | CASSLLQGHGEQYF
- | TRBD2 | 15 | TRBV6-6 | CASSGTSRHTGELFF
- | TRBD1 | 15 | TRBV7-8 | CASSPYSGTGGSSFF
- | - | 14 | TRBV14 | CASSQAWGGYEQYF
- | - | 13 | TRBV2 | CASSEGAGQPQHF